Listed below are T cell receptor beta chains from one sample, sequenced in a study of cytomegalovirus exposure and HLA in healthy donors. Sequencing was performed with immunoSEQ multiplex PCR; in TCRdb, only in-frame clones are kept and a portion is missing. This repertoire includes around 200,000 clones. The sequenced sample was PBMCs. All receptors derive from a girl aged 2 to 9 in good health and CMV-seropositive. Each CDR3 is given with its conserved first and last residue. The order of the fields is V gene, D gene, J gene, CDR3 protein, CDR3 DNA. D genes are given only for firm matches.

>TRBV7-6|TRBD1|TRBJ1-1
CASSSTGGWNTEAFF
TGTGCCAGCAGCTCCACAGGGGGCTGGAACACTGAAGCTTTCTTT
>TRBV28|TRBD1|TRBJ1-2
CASSLIRDRERNGYTF
TGTGCCAGCAGTTTAATCAGGGACAGGGAAAGAAATGGCTACACCTTC
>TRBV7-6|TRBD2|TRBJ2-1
CASSVQSREGHNEQFF
TGTGCCAGCAGCGTTCAAAGCCGGGAGGGCCACAATGAGCAGTTCTTC
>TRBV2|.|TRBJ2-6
CASSGGSGANVLTF
TGTGCCAGCAGTGGAGGGTCTGGGGCCAACGTCCTGACTTTC
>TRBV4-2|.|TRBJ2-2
CASSQDTEGTGELFF
TGTGCCAGCAGCCAAGACACCGAGGGCACCGGGGAGCTGTTTTTT
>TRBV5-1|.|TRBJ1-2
CASSLEVGRGYGYTF
TGCGCCAGCAGCTTGGAGGTTGGCAGGGGCTATGGCTACACCTTC
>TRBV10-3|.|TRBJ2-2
CAISDGGRVNTGELFF
TGTGCCATCAGTGATGGTGGCAGGGTGAACACCGGGGAGCTGTTTTTT
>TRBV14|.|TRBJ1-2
CASSPERSVWYGYTF
TGTGCCAGCAGCCCGGAAAGGAGTGTGTGGTATGGCTACACCTTC
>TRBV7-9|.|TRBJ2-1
CASSSVGNNEQFF
TGTGCCAGCAGCTCCGTCGGGAACAATGAGCAGTTCTTC
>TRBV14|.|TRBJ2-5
CASRGFQAETQYF
TGTGCCAGCAGAGGCTTCCAGGCAGAGACCCAGTACTTC
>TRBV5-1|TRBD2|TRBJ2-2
CASSLVGTSGYTGELFF
TGCGCCAGCAGCTTGGTCGGGACTAGCGGGTACACCGGGGAGCTGTTTTTT
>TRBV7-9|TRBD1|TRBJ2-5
CASSLGTDEETQYF
TGTGCCAGCAGCTTGGGGACAGACGAAGAGACCCAGTACTTC
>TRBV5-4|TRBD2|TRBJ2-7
CASSPGGAEGTYEQYF
TGTGCCAGCAGCCCGGGAGGTGCCGAGGGAACCTACGAGCAGTACTTC
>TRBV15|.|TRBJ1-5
CATSGWRQPQHF
TGTGCCACCAGCGGGTGGAGGCAGCCCCAGCATTTT
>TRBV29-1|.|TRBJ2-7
CSVDGGPSYEQYF
TGCAGCGTTGATGGAGGGCCGTCCTACGAGCAGTACTTC
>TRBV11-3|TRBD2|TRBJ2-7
CASRLRVSGRKWEQYF
TGTGCCAGCAGGCTTAGGGTCAGCGGGAGGAAATGGGAGCAGTACTTC
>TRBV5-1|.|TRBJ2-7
CASRMNYEQYF
TGCGCCTCCCGGATGAACTACGAGCAGTACTTC
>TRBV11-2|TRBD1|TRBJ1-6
CASSLDRGTVGSPLHF
TGTGCCAGCAGCTTAGATCGGGGGACAGTGGGTTCACCCCTCCACTTT
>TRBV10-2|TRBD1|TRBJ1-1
CASRQGADTEAFF
TGCGCCAGCAGGCAGGGGGCGGACACTGAAGCTTTCTTT
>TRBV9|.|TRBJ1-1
CASSVTNVGGYTEAFF
TGTGCCAGCAGCGTAACCAATGTGGGGGGTTACACTGAAGCTTTCTTT
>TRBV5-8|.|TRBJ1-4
CASSAYRVREKLFF
TGTGCCAGCAGCGCCTACAGGGTGCGTGAAAAACTGTTTTTT
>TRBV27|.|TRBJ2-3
CASSIRLGEDTQYF
TGTGCCAGCAGTATAAGACTAGGAGAGGATACGCAGTATTTT
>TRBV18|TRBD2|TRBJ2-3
CASSDNLAGGPSAYF
TGTGCCAGCTCCGATAACTTAGCGGGAGGGCCATCAGCGTATTTT